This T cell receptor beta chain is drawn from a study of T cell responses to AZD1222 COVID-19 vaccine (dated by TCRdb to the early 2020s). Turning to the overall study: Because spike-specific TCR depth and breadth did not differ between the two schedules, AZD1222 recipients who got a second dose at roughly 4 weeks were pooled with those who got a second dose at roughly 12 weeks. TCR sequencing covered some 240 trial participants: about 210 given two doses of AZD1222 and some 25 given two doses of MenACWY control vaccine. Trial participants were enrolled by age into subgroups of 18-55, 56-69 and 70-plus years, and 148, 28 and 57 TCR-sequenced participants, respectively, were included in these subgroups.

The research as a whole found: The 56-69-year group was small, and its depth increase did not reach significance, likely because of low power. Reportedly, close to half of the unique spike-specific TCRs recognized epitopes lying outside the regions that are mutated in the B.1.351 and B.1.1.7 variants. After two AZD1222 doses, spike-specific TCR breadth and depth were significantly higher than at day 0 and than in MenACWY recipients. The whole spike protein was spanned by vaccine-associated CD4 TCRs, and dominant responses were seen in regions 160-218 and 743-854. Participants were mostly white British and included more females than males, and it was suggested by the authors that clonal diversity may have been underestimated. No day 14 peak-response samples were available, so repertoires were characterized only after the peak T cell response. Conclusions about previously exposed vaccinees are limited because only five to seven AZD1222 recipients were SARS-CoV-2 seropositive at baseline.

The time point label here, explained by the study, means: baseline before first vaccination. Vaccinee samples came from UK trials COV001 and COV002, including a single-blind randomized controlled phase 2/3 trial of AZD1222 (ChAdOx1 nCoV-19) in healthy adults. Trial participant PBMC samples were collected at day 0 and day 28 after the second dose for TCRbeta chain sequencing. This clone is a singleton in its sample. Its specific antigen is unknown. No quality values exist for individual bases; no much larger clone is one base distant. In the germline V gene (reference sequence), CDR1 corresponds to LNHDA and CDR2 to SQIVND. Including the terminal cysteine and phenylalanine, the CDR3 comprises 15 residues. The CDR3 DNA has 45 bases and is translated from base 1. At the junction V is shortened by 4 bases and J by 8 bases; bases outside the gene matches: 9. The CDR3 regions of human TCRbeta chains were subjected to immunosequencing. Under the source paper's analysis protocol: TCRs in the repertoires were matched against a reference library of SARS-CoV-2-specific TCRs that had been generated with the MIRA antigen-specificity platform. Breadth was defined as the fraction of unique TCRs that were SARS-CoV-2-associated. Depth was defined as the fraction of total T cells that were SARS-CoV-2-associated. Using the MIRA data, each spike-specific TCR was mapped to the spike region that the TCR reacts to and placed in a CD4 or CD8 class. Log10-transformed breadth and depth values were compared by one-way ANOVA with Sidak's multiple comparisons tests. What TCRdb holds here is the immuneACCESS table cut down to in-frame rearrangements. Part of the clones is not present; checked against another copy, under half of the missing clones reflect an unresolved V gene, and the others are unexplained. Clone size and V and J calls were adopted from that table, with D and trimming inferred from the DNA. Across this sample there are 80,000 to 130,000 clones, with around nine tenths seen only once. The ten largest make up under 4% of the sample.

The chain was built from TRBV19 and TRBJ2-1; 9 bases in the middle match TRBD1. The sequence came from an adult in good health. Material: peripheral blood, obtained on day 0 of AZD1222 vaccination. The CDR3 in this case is CASSTLGTGSHEQFF. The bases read TGTGCCAGTAGTACCCTGGGGACAGGGAGCCATGAGCAGTTCTTC. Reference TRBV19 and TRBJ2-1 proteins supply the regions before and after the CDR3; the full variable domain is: DGGITQSPKYLFRKEGQNVTLSCEQNLNHDAMYWYRQDPGQGLRLIYYSQIVNDFQKGDIAEGYSVSREKKESFPLTVTSAQKNPTAFYLCASSTLGTGSHEQFFGPGTRLTVL.